Presented here are 32 T cell receptor beta chains from one specimen sequenced in a study of blood T cell repertoires in COVID-19. The protocol was immunoSEQ multiplex PCR, while the TCRdb copy is restricted to in-frame clones and leaves out a portion. The data hold 450,000 to 500,000 clones, with 70% to 90% observed a single time. Sequencing used peripheral blood. The receptor source for this set is a human donor in a cohort sampled during active COVID-19.

The genes are TRBV7-2 and TRBJ2-1; TRBD2 matches at 7 bases. V lost 3 bases to trimming and J lost 6 bases; unmatched junction nucleotides: 2. The germline V gene encodes CDR1 SGHTA and CDR2 FQGNSA. The CDR3 contains 13 residues. The CDR3: CASSFRTSNEQFF. CDR3 coding DNA: TGTGCCAGCAGCTTCCGGACTAGCAATGAGCAGTTCTTC.

V and J are TRBV5-6 and TRBJ1-4, with D unresolved. The germline CDR1 and CDR2 sequences are SGHDT and YYEEEE. This CDR3 has 14 amino acids. V lost 4 bases and J 6 bases, leaving 13 bases between the germline ends. The CDR3 DNA reads as TGTGCCAGCAGCCCTGGTCAGGTGGATGAAAAACTGTTTTTT. Its protein is CASSPGQVDEKLFF.

The V gene is TRBV11-2, the J gene TRBJ2-7, with TRBD1 matching 7 bases. The CDR3 sequence is 14 residues long. Germline lookup yields CDR1 SGHAT and CDR2 FQNNGV. After removal of 5 bases from V and 3 bases from J, the junction contained 7 bases not matched to a gene. The CDR3 region is CASSQGGQVYEQYF. In DNA, the CDR3 is TGTGCCAGCAGCCAAGGGGGCCAGGTCTACGAGCAGTACTTC.

This clone was found a few times. The J gene is TRBJ1-4, the V gene TRBV6-5, with unresolved D. The CDR3 is 13 residues long. Germline V gene lookup returns CDR1 MNHEY and CDR2 SVGAGI. Trimming stripped 10 bases from V and 3 bases from J, with 12 bases between. The CDR3 reads CATPPEPNEKLFF. DNA for the CDR3: TGTGCCACCCCCCCGGAGCCTAATGAAAAACTGTTTTTT.

The CDR3 loop is CAISSPGLAGNEQYF. CDR3 DNA: TGTGCCATCAGCTCCCCGGGACTAGCGGGTAACGAGCAGTACTTC. The chain joins TRBV10-3 to TRBJ2-7, with TRBD2 matching over 12 bases. V trimming: 6 bases; J trimming: 5 bases; junction bases outside the gene matches: 8. This CDR3 is built from 15 residues. Germline V gives CDR1 ENHRY, CDR2 SYGVKD.

The rearrangement joins TRBV7-3 to TRBJ2-5, with TRBD2 matching over 14 bases. CDR1 and CDR2 (germline): SGHTA, FQGTGA. The CDR3 runs to 17 residues. Germline trimming cut 2 bases from V and 4 bases from J; bases unmatched to any gene: 6. The CDR3 DNA sequence: TGTGCCAGCAGCTTAGGGACTAGCGGGAGTAAAGGAGAGACCCAGTACTTC. Residues: CASSLGTSGSKGETQYF.

As concerns this clone: Other DNA sequences of this sample code for an identical CDR3. The chain carries TRBV30 and TRBJ2-7; D perhaps matches TRBD1 (5 bases). Germline loops: CDR1 GTSNPN, CDR2 SVGIG (reference sequence). V shed 5 bases and J shed 6 bases, with 11 bases lying between them. CDR3 length: 11 amino acids. CDR3 bases: TGTGCCTGGGGTCAGGGTTCCGAGCAGTACTTC. This translates into CAWGQGSEQYF.

The chain carries TRBV5-4 and TRBJ1-1, with unresolved D. This CDR3 region has 14 residues. V lost 0 bases and J lost 0, with 6 bases in between. Germline CDR1 reads SGHNT; CDR2 reads YYREEE (reference sequence). The CDR3 bases are TGTGCCAGCAGCTTGGATCCCTTGAACACTGAAGCTTTCTTT. Protein product: CASSLDPLNTEAFF. Full variable domain (outside the CDR3, taken from reference TRBV5-4 and TRBJ1-1): ETGVTQSPTHLIKTRGQQVTLRCSSQSGHNTVSWYQQALGQGPQFIFQYYREEENGRGNFPPRFSGLQFPNYSSELNVNALELDDSALYLCASSLDPLNTEAFFGQGTRLTVV.

This chain joins TRBV19 and TRBJ2-7; TRBD2 aligns across 7 bases. The CDR3 loop spans 16 amino acids. Per the germline V gene, CDR1 is LNHDA and CDR2 is SQIVND (reference sequence). Losses at the gene ends were 0 bases for V and 4 bases for J; bases not matched to a gene: 9. The CDR3 protein is CASSIDGLVGGYEQYF. CDR3 nucleotides: TGTGCCAGTAGTATAGATGGACTAGTCGGTGGATACGAGCAGTACTTC.

A note on this clone: The junction differs from germline at one of its ends, possibly a read error. The chain couples TRBV29-1 to TRBJ2-2; TRBD2 is a possible D gene (6 bases). The CDR3 consists of 14 residues. From germline, CDR1 is SQVTM and CDR2 ANQGSEA. CDR3 DNA sequence: TGCAGCACCTTGAGTGGAGGGAACCCCGGGGAGCTGTTTTTT. As protein: CSTLSGGNPGELFF.

This clone was detected many times. The chain carries TRBV15 and TRBJ2-5, with 8 positions matching TRBD2. CDR3 length: 16 residues. Germline CDR1 and CDR2: LNHNV and YYDKDF (reference sequence). J gave up 3 bases and V 0 bases, and 6 bases lay outside the gene matches. The CDR3 spells CATSRDRGGAEETQYF. CDR3 sequence (DNA): TGTGCCACCAGCAGAGATCGGGGGGGCGCTGAAGAGACCCAGTACTTC.

This sequence joins TRBV6-5 and TRBJ2-1; unclear D gene. Germline-derived CDR1 and CDR2 are MNHEY and SVGAGI. The CDR3 runs to 15 residues. The V and J ends lost 6 bases and 0 bases respectively, with 12 bases between them. The CDR3 bases are TGTGCCAGCAGGCTCGACATGAGCTCCTACAATGAGCAGTTCTTC. Its translation is CASRLDMSSYNEQFF.

The J gene is TRBJ2-5, the V gene TRBV12-2; the table calls TRBD1, which could not be checked here. TRBV12-2 has pseudogene status. There are 14 residues in the CDR3. CDR3 DNA sequence: TGTGCAAGTCGCCCATCCCAAGGGGCGGAGACCCAGTACTTC. Translation: CASRPSQGAETQYF.

This sequence joins TRBV2 and TRBJ1-1; TRBD1 agrees at 10 bases. With V trimmed by 5 bases and J by 4 bases, 7 bases remained unmatched. Per the germline V gene, CDR1 is SNHLY and CDR2 is FYNNEI. The CDR3 runs to 15 residues. The CDR3 DNA follows: TGTGCCAGCAGTTATGGGACAGGGGCATCCACTGAAGCTTTCTTT. Translated, it gives CASSYGTGASTEAFF.

J is TRBJ2-2 and V is TRBV19; 9 bases agree with TRBD2. The CDR3 is 17 amino acids. Germline lookup yields CDR1 LNHDA and CDR2 SQIVND (reference sequence). V shed 3 bases and J 1 base; nucleotides not matched to a gene: 6. This CDR3 is CASSILGREGNTGELFF. In nucleotides, the CDR3 is TGTGCCAGTAGTATTTTAGGGCGGGAGGGGAACACCGGGGAGCTGTTTTTT. Full variable domain (outside the CDR3, taken from reference TRBV19 and TRBJ2-2): DGGITQSPKYLFRKEGQNVTLSCEQNLNHDAMYWYRQDPGQGLRLIYYSQIVNDFQKGDIAEGYSVSREKKESFPLTVTSAQKNPTAFYLCASSILGREGNTGELFFGEGSRLTVL.

The V gene is TRBV6-5, the J gene TRBJ1-6; D not resolved. Germline V gene lookup returns CDR1 MNHEY and CDR2 SVGAGI. The CDR3 is 15 residues long. Trimming took off 7 bases at V and 10 bases at J, with 20 bases between the two ends. The CDR3 reads CASIKTAPGGSPLHF. The CDR3 nucleotides are TGTGCCAGCATCAAAACCGCACCTGGTGGCTCACCCCTCCACTTT.

This chain uses TRBV21-1 with TRBJ2-3; the D call TRBD2 from the table was never checked on the DNA. TRBV21-1 is recorded as a pseudogene. This CDR3 has 20 residues. The CDR3 here is CASPICHYSSGRVPTDTQYF. The CDR3 nucleotides are TGTGCCAGCCCGATATGTCACTATTCTAGCGGGAGGGTCCCCACAGATACGCAGTATTTT.

The chain has TRBV11-3 and TRBJ2-1, with 8 nucleotides matching TRBD1. The germline V gene encodes CDR1 SGHNT and CDR2 YENEEA. The length of the CDR3 is 15 residues. V lost 2 bases to trimming and J lost 9 bases; unmatched junction nucleotides: 9. The CDR3 here is CASSLLAGGSGEQFF. The CDR3 bases are TGTGCCAGCAGCTTACTCGCAGGGGGCTCGGGTGAGCAGTTCTTC.

This clone was seen more than once but under ten times. The chain recombines TRBV27 with TRBJ2-7; 7 positions agree with TRBD2. Germline V gene lookup returns CDR1 MNHEY and CDR2 SMNVEV (reference sequence). This CDR3 is built from 14 residues. J was trimmed by 2 bases and V by 2 bases; bases with no gene match: 3. CDR3 nucleotides: TGTGCCAGCAGTTTAGGTAGCGGGCCCTACGAGCAGTACTTC. Encoded protein: CASSLGSGPYEQYF.

This clone was counted a few times. The chain carries TRBV12-3 or TRBV12-4 and TRBJ1-2; tentative D call: TRBD1 (5 bases). V lost 3 bases, J lost 6 bases, and 8 bases lay in between. This CDR3 is 12 amino acids long. CDR3 region: CASSFRADGYTF. The DNA of the CDR3 is TGTGCCAGCAGTTTCAGGGCAGATGGCTACACCTTC.

The chain is built from TRBV27 and TRBJ2-1, with TRBD2 matching 10 bases. Trimming cost V 5 bases and J 5 bases; bases outside gene matches: 9. In germline, CDR1 is MNHEY, CDR2 SMNVEV (reference sequence). The CDR3 extends over 16 amino acids. This chain's CDR3 is CASSRLAGDRHNEQFF. In DNA, the CDR3 is TGTGCCAGCAGTCGCCTAGCGGGAGACCGCCACAATGAGCAGTTCTTC.

This sequence joins TRBV19 and TRBJ2-7; TRBD1 might be the D (6 bases). Germline V gene data show CDR1 as LNHDA and CDR2 as SQIVND (reference sequence). The germline V and J ends were trimmed by 3 bases and 7 bases, with 16 bases remaining between them. The CDR3 sequence is 14 residues long. The CDR3 sequence: CASSISQGLREQYF. The CDR3 DNA reads TGTGCCAGTAGTATTTCCCAGGGGCTGCGAGAGCAGTACTTC.

Written as DNA, the CDR3 is TGTGCCAGCAGCTTGGGACAGGGGGCACTGACCTACGAGCAGTACTTC. This translates into CASSLGQGALTYEQYF. This chain links TRBV5-5 with TRBJ2-7, with 10 bases that match TRBD1. CDR1 is SGHKS and CDR2 is YYEKEE in the germline V gene (reference sequence). V trimming: 0 bases; J trimming: 2 bases; junction bases outside the gene matches: 5. This CDR3 has 16 residues.

This clone was observed once. The chain couples TRBV6-5 to TRBJ1-3; perhaps TRBD1 as D (6 bases). Trimming shortened V by 6 bases and J by 4 bases, and 10 bases separated the two germline ends. This CDR3 region has 13 residues. Germline V gene data show CDR1 as MNHEY and CDR2 as SVGAGI. The CDR3 loop is CASSRGNGNTIYF. CDR3 coding DNA: TGTGCCAGCAGCAGGGGAAACGGAAACACCATATATTTT.

This rearrangement joins TRBV27 to TRBJ1-4; D uncertain. V lost 5 bases and J lost 8, with 21 bases in between. This CDR3 is 16 amino acids long. Germline CDR1 is MNHEY and CDR2 is SMNVEV (reference sequence). The CDR3: CASSPRAARREEKLFF. The CDR3 DNA follows: TGTGCCAGCAGTCCGCGAGCGGCTAGAAGGGAGGAAAAACTGTTTTTT. The full variable domain, in which reference TRBV27 and TRBJ1-4 provide the parts outside the CDR3, is EAQVTQNPRYLITVTGKKLTVTCSQNMNHEYMSWYRQDPGLGLRQIYYSMNVEVTDKGDVPEGYKVSRKEKRNFPLILESPSPNQTSLYFCASSPRAARREEKLFFGSGTQLSVL.

The genes are TRBV28 and TRBJ1-1; D is undetermined. Per germline, CDR1 MDHEN and CDR2 SYDVKM. The V gene lost 2 bases and the J gene lost 1 base, with 5 bases spanning the gap. The CDR3 runs to 13 residues. The CDR3, as DNA: TGTGCCAGCAGTTTAGTTCAGAACACTGAAGCTTTCTTT. Translation gives CASSLVQNTEAFF. The variable domain in full, with the rest retrieved from reference TRBV28 and TRBJ1-1, is DVKVTQSSRYLVKRTGEKVFLECVQDMDHENMFWYRQDPGLGLRLIYFSYDVKMKEKGDIPEGYSVSREKKERFSLILESASTNQTSMYLCASSLVQNTEAFFGQGTRLTVV.

The genes are TRBV27 and TRBJ2-1; 9 nucleotides match TRBD2. Germline V gives CDR1 MNHEY, CDR2 SMNVEV (reference sequence). The CDR3 is made up of 19 amino acids. V shed 4 bases, J shed 7 bases, and the junction held 20 bases outside the gene matches. The CDR3 spells CASSSGLGRRASGTNEQFF. The CDR3 DNA is TGTGCCAGCAGTTCGGGGTTAGGTAGAAGGGCTAGCGGGACGAATGAGCAGTTCTTC.

The chain joins TRBV24-1 to TRBJ2-5; 14 bases are shared with TRBD2. Unmatched junction bases numbered 7, after V lost 4 bases and J lost 4 bases. The V gene's germline CDR1 is KGHDR and CDR2 SFDVKD. CDR3 size: 17 residues. CDR3 in DNA: TGTGCCACCAGTGACCCTGGACTAGCGGGAGGTGGAGAGACCCAGTACTTC. Translation: CATSDPGLAGGGETQYF.

This sequence joins TRBV5-4 and TRBJ2-3; D might be TRBD2 (7 bases). Per the germline V gene, CDR1 is SGHNT and CDR2 is YYREEE (reference sequence). The CDR3 loop spans 15 amino acids. The ends were cut back, 4 bases at V and 5 bases at J, with 17 bases in the middle. Written as DNA, the CDR3 is TGTGCCAGCAGCCCGGGGGGCAGGGGAAGAGATACGCAGTATTTT. Translation gives CASSPGGRGRDTQYF.

The rearrangement links TRBV21-1 to TRBJ2-5; TRBD2, as called in the table, went unchecked against the DNA. TRBV21-1 is flagged as a pseudogene. This CDR3 is built from 18 residues. This chain's CDR3 is CASSKPPPTSGNKETQYF. The CDR3 nucleotides read TGTGCCAGCAGCAAACCTCCTCCGACTAGCGGGAACAAAGAGACCCAGTACTTC.

The chain has TRBV7-3 and TRBJ1-1, with 9 bases that match TRBD1. CDR3 size: 17 residues. After removal of 1 base from V and 2 bases from J, the junction contained 8 bases not matched to a gene. CDR1 is SGHTA and CDR2 is FQGTGA in the germline V gene. CDR3 in amino acids: CASSLKGTGISNTEAFF. CDR3 bases: TGTGCCAGCAGCTTAAAGGGGACAGGGATATCCAACACTGAAGCTTTCTTT.

The chain recombines TRBV6-2 or TRBV6-3 with TRBJ2-1, with 9 bases identical to TRBD1. CDR3 size: 16 residues. Germline CDR1 reads MNHEY; CDR2 reads SVGEGT. J lost 5 bases, V lost 6 bases, and 11 bases had no gene match. The chain's CDR3 is CASSTPPTGGNNEQFF. The CDR3 DNA reads TGTGCCAGCAGCACTCCGCCGACAGGGGGTAACAATGAGCAGTTCTTC.